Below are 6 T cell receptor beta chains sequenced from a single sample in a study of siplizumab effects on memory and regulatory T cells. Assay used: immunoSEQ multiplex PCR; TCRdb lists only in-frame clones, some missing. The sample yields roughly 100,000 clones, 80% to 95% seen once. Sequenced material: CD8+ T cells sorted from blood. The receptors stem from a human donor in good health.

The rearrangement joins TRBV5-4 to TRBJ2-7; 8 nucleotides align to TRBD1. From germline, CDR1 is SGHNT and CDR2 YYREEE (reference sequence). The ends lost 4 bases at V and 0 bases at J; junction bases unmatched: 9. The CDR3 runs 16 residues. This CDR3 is CASSPARQGSSYEQYF. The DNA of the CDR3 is TGTGCCAGCAGCCCTGCCCGACAGGGGAGCTCCTACGAGCAGTACTTC.

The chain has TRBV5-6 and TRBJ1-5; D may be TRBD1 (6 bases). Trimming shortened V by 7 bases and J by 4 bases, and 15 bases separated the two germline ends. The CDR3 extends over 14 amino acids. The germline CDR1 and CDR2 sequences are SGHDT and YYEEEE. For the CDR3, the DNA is TGTGCCAGCTCCCCGGACAGAAGGAATCAGCCCCAGCATTTT. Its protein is CASSPDRRNQPQHF.

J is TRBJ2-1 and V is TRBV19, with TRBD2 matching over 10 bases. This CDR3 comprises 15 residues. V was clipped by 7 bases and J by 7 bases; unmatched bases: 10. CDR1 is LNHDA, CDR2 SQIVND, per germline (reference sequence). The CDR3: CASTPRLAGRNEQFF. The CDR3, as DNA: TGTGCCAGTACTCCAAGACTAGCGGGTCGAAATGAGCAGTTCTTC.

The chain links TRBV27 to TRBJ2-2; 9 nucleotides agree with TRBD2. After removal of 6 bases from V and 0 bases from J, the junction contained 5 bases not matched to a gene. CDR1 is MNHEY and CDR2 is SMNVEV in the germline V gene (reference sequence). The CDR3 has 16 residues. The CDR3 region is CASSTRLAANTGELFF. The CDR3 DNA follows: TGTGCCAGCAGCACCAGACTAGCGGCGAACACCGGGGAGCTGTTTTTT.

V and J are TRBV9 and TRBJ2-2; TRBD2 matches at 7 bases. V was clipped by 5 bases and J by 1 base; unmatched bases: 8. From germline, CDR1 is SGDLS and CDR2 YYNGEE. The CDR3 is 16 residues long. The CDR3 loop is CASSPLPSGNTGELFF. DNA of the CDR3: TGTGCCAGCAGTCCCCTCCCTAGCGGGAACACCGGGGAGCTGTTTTTT.

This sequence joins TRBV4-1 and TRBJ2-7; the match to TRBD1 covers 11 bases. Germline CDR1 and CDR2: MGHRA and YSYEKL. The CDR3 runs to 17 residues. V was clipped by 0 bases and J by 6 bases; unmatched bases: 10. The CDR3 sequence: CASSQEDQDRGLVEQYF. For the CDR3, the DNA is TGCGCCAGCAGCCAAGAGGATCAGGACAGGGGGCTTGTCGAGCAGTACTTC.